The clone carrying this T cell receptor beta chain was recorded at least ten times. Extraction of PBMCs used 8.5 to 10 ml of fresh peripheral blood. The length of the CDR3 is 14 residues. V was pared by 0 bases and J by 4 bases, with 7 bases between. CDR1 and CDR2 (germline): MNHEY, SVGEGT. The data originate from a study of T cells in Graves' hyperthyroidism and ophthalmopathy. Amplification yielded TCR beta CDR3 regions, with RNA transcripts as the source. The HTBI primer set was used in a first-round RT-PCR of the TCR CDR3. From the multiplex PCR reads, TCRdb called clonotypes with MiXCR, one entry per CDR3 protein. The profile shows roughly 420,000 distinct CDR3 sequences, about a sixth of them singletons.

This chain joins TRBV6-2 or TRBV6-3 and TRBJ2-1; D is unclear. Material for sequencing was blood. This receptor was identified in a woman younger than 35 with Graves' hyperthyroidism. The CDR3 coding sequence is TGTGCCAGCAGTTACTCGCGCGTTTACAATGAGCAGTTCTTC. Encoded protein: CASSYSRVYNEQFF.